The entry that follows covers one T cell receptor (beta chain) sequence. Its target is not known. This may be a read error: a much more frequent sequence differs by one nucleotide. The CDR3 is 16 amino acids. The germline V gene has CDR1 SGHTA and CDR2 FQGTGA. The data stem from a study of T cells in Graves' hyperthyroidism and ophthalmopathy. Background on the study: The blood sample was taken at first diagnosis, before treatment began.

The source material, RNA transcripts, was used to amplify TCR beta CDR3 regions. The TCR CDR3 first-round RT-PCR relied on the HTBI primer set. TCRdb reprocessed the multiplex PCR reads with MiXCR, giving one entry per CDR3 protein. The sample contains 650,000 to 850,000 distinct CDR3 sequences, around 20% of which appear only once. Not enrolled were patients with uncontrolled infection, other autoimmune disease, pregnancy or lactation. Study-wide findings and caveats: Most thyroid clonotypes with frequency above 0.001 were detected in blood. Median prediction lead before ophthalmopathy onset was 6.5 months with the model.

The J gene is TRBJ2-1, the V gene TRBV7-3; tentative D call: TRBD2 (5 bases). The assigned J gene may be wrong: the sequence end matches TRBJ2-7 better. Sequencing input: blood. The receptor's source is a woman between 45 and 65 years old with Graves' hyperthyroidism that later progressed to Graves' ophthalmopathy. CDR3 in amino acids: CASSSTPDYSYNEQYF. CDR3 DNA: TGTGCCAGCAGCTCGACCCCAGACTACTCCTACAATGAGCAGTACTTC.